Sequencing of this TCR beta chain was carried out in a study of T cell clonotyping in hematopoietic cell transplantation. TCRdb's table, derived via immunoSEQ multiplex PCR, lists solely in-frame clones and lacks some. The repertoire holds about 80,000 clones, with less than 96% as singletons. As to this clone: Its antigen is unidentified.

Findings and caveats of the study: Cells were unsorted, so CD4 and CD8 contributions were not separated.

The V end was cut by 2 bases, the J end by 3 bases, with 11 bases between. This CDR3 has 14 residues. Germline V gene sequence: CDR1 SGHAT, CDR2 FQNNGV. Time point of the sample: recipient sample about 28 days before transplant, after cytoreduction. The specimen was peripheral blood mononuclear cells, collected before stem cell transplant. This TCR derives from a woman aged 45 to 65 with acute myeloid leukemia. Some clones in this sample may be carry-over from other donors' samples. This rearrangement joins TRBV11-2 to TRBJ2-7, with unresolved D. Here the CDR3 DNA reads TGTGCCAGCAGCTTAAGAGACTCCATCTACGAGCAGTACTTC. Protein product: CASSLRDSIYEQYF.